This entry features one T cell receptor (beta chain) sequence. The record originates from a study of cytomegalovirus exposure and HLA in healthy donors. This CDR3 region has 14 residues. Germline-derived CDR1 and CDR2 are LNHDA and SQIVND (reference sequence). Trimming stripped 5 bases from V and 3 bases from J, with 13 bases between. Amplification used 60 Vbeta primers and 13 Jbeta primers. Clones were sequenced by immunoSEQ multiplex PCR, and TCRdb holds only the in-frame ones, with some missing. The table includes 150,000 or so clones, roughly 84% detected once. This chain links TRBV19 with TRBJ1-1, with no clear D. The clonotype originates from a man between 18 and 29 years old in good health and CMV-seropositive. Specimen: PBMCs. Here the CDR3 reads CASSPSSSYTEAFF. In DNA, the CDR3 is TGTGCCAGTAGTCCCTCCTCCAGTTACACTGAAGCTTTCTTT.